The source of this T cell receptor beta chain is a study of shared clonotypes between healthy human individuals (dated by TCRdb to about 2020). Context from the whole study: Three men and a couple of women, aged 18 to 49 years, made up the cohort. Blood TCR repertoires of five healthy adults were deeply sequenced to estimate repertoire size and the extent of clonotype sharing between individuals. To increase sequencing depth and limit assay-specific biases, different laboratories used diverse techniques to prepare libraries and sequence TCR repertoires. Each donor's leukapheresis produced roughly between about 0.9 and 9.5 billion PBMCs. The paper as a whole reports these results and caveats: Pairwise subsampling led to the expectation that sequencing depth would affect the degree of clonotype sharing among donors. Only blood was sampled, and tissue TCR repertoires likely differ from those in blood. Because the study included only a small number of donors, the genetic and exposure-history diversity represented was limited.

Using the deep immunoSEQ assay, multiplex PCR amplified TCR CDR3 regions from genomic DNA. Genomic DNA extracted from each cell subset was distributed evenly over all wells of several immunoSEQ 96-well plates, and each plate served as one replicate. For unsorted PBMC, around 300 ng genomic DNA, equal to 25,000 to 35,000 T cell genomes, was loaded into each replicate PCR. Genomic DNA from unsorted PBMC was sequenced over ten immunoSEQ deep assay plates. Purified libraries were measured with a Qubit 3.0 fluorometer, size-checked on a Bioanalyzer 2100, and measured again with the KAPA Library Quantification kit. Each immunoSEQ 96-well plate was sequenced on its own single-read 150-cycle Illumina NextSeq 550 flow cell. On the study's bioinformatics: Because the immunoSEQ output included only junctional sequences and no quality scores, the filtering could not be the same as the filtering used for full-length reads. To assign V/J genes and CDR3, sequences were annotated using PyIR, a Python wrapper for IgBLAST v1.9, with IMGT germline references. Reads with weak V/J assignments (E-value above 1e-6), missing CDR3, stop codons, out-of-frame junctions, or ambiguous translated residues were removed. V3J clonotypes were defined by identical inferred V gene, J gene, and CDR3 amino acid sequence. Percentage overlap between repertoires was calculated by dividing the number of shared unique clonotypes by the size of the smaller repertoire. Three approaches were used to assess repertoire richness: RTK rarefaction, the Chao1 estimator, and Recon v2.1 estimates of unobserved clonotypes. This immuneACCESS table, as held by TCRdb, lists in-frame sequences with V and J called but not all clones. Of the missing ones, under half trace to an unresolved V gene in checked studies; the others have no known cause. V, J and clone size are those of that table, while D and trimming were read from the DNA. The sample table contains fewer than 500,000 clones; only one count was recorded for roughly 85% of them. 12% of the sample comes from the top ten.

A note on this clone: What antigen it recognizes has not been identified. There are no base qualities to consult, and no much larger clone falls within one base.

The germline V gene (reference sequence) yields MNHNY for CDR1 and SVGAGI for CDR2. Counted from cysteine to phenylalanine, this CDR3 has 13 amino acids. Solely the CDR3 DNA is kept, with 39 bases framed from the first base. Donors were healthy HIV-negative adults with no recently reported acute infections or vaccinations. Every donor was a Caucasian adult residing in Nashville, Tennessee, USA. For unsorted samples, some 87 million PBMCs were counted, and genomic DNA was extracted using the QIAamp DNA Blood Mini kit. Blood was obtained by leukapheresis, after which PBMCs were separated by Ficoll-Histopaque density gradient centrifugation and cryopreserved in liquid nitrogen vapor phase.

This clonotype was obtained from a woman in her 40s in good health. Some clones in this sample may be carry-over from other donors' samples. This chain is built from TRBV6-6 and TRBJ2-5; the D gene lacks a confident call. The J call may be incorrect, as the DNA end agrees better with TRBJ2-7. The sample consisted of PBMCs. The nucleotides are TGTGCCAGCAGTTACTTTCCGGACTACGAGCAGTACTTC. This translates into CASSYFPDYEQYF.